The 7 T cell receptor beta chains presented below share a single source sample, sequenced in a study of blood T cell repertoires in COVID-19. Here immunoSEQ multiplex PCR was the method, and the copy in TCRdb shows in-frame clones only, minus some. The table shows approximately 140,000 clones, with approximately 80% occurring only once. The sequencing sample was made of peripheral blood. Receptor source: a man between 45 and 60 years old with acute or convalescent COVID-19.

J is TRBJ2-2 and V is TRBV3-1 (or the pseudogene TRBV3-2); 11 nucleotides match TRBD2. Unmatched junction bases numbered 11, after V lost 2 bases and J lost 6 bases. Germline CDR1 LGHDT, CDR2 YNNKEL (reference sequence). The CDR3 is made up of 18 amino acids. The CDR3 spells CASSQRASGGSTAGELFF. CDR3 nucleotides: TGTGCCAGCAGCCAACGAGCTAGCGGGGGGTCTACGGCCGGGGAGCTGTTTTTT.

The chain recombines TRBV28 with TRBJ2-7; 9 bases match TRBD2. The CDR3 extends over 17 amino acids. V lost 4 bases to trimming and J lost 9 bases; unmatched junction nucleotides: 19. Germline V gives CDR1 MDHEN, CDR2 SYDVKM. The CDR3 DNA reads TGTGCCAGCAGTTCGACTAGCGGAACTAAATTAAAAGGGCGGCAGTACGTC. Its protein product is CASSSTSGTKLKGRQYV.

The chain has TRBV24-1 and TRBJ2-3, with D perhaps matching TRBD1 (5 bases). The length of the CDR3 is 18 residues. Trimming cost V 2 bases and J 0 bases, with 17 bases left between them. Germline V gene lookup returns CDR1 KGHDR and CDR2 SFDVKD. The CDR3 sequence is CATSDSTGRQGSTDTQYF. CDR3 DNA sequence: TGTGCCACCAGTGATTCGACCGGGCGGCAGGGAAGCACAGATACGCAGTATTTT.

This chain joins TRBV3-1 (or the pseudogene TRBV3-2) and TRBJ2-1; perhaps TRBD2 as D (6 bases). CDR1 is LGHDT and CDR2 is YNNKEL in the germline V gene (reference sequence). CDR3 length: 16 residues. V was trimmed by 1 base and J by 2 bases, leaving 12 bases between them. CDR3 DNA sequence: TGTGCCAGCAGCCAAGTAGATAGCGGAACCTACAATGAGCAGTTCTTC. It specifies CASSQVDSGTYNEQFF.

V gene TRBV5-4 combines with J gene TRBJ1-1, with D maybe TRBD1 (5 bases). V gave up 0 bases and J gave up 1 base, with 7 bases separating them. The germline CDR1 and CDR2 sequences are SGHNT and YYREEE (reference sequence). The CDR3 runs 14 residues. The CDR3 DNA follows: TGTGCCAGCAGCTTGGACAGGTCGAACACTGAAGCTTTCTTT. It is translated as CASSLDRSNTEAFF.

The chain combines TRBV5-1 with TRBJ1-2; 12 nucleotides agree with TRBD1. V trimming: 3 bases; J trimming: 6 bases; junction bases outside the gene matches: 6. The CDR3 length is 15 residues. Germline V gene lookup returns CDR1 SGHRS and CDR2 YFSETQ. The DNA of the CDR3 is TGCGCCAGCAGCTGGGGACAGGGGGCACTGGATGGCTACACCTTC. Translating gives CASSWGQGALDGYTF.

The chain uses TRBV27 and TRBJ1-5; 9 bases match TRBD1. This CDR3 has 15 residues. The junction had 6 bases not matched to a gene; V was cut back by 6 bases and J by 3 bases. CDR1 MNHEY and CDR2 SMNVEV come from the germline V gene (reference sequence). CDR3 region: CASSRQGDDNQPQHF. DNA of the CDR3: TGTGCCAGCAGCCGACAGGGGGATGACAATCAGCCCCAGCATTTT.